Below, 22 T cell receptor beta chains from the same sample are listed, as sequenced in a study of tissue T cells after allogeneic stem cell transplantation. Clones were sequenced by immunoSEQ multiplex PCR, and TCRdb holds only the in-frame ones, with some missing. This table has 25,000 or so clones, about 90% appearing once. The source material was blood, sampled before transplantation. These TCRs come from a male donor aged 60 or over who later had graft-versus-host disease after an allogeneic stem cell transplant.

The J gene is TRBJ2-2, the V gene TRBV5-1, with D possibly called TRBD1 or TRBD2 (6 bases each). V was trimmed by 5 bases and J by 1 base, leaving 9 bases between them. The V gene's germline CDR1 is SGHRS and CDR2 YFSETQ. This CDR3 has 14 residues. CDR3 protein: CASSAGQNTGELFF. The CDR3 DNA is TGCGCCAGCAGTGCGGGACAGAACACCGGGGAGCTGTTTTTT.

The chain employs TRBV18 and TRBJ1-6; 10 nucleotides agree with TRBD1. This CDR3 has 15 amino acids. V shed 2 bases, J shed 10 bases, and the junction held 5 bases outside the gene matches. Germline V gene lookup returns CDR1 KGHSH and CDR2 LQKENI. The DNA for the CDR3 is TGTGCCAGCTCACCAATTTCGGGACAGGGGTCACCCCTCCACTTT. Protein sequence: CASSPISGQGSPLHF.

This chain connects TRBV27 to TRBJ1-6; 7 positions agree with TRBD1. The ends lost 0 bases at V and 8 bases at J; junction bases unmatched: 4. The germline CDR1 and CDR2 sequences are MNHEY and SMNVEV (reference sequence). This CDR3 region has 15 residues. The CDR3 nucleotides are TGTGCCAGCAGTTTATCTTCAGGGGGGGATTCACCCCTCCACTTT. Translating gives CASSLSSGGDSPLHF.

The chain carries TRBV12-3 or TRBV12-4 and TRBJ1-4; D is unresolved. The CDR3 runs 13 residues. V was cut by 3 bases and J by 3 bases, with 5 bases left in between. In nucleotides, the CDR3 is TGTGCCAGCAGTTTTCAGGCTAATGAAAAACTGTTTTTT. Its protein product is CASSFQANEKLFF.

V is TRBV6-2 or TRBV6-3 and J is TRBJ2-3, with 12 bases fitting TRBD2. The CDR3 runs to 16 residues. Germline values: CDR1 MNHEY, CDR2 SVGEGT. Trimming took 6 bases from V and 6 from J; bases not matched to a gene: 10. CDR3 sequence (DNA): TGTGCCAGCAGCAGCTCACTAGCGGGAGGCTCGGATACGCAGTATTTT. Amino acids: CASSSSLAGGSDTQYF.

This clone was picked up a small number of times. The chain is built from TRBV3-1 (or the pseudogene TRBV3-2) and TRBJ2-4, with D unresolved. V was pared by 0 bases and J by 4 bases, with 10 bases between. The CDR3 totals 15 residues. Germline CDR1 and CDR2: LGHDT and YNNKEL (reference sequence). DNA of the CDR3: TGTGCCAGCAGCCAAGAGTTTCTATCAAAAAACATTCAGTACTTC. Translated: CASSQEFLSKNIQYF.

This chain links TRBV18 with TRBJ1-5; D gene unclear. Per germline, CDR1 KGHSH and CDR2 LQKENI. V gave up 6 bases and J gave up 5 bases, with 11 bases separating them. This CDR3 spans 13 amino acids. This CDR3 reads CASSPVVDQPQHF. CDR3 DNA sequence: TGTGCCAGCTCCCCTGTGGTTGATCAGCCCCAGCATTTT.

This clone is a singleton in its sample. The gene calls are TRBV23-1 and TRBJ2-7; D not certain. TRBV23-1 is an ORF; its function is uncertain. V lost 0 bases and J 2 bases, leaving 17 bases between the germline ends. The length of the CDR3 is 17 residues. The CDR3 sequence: CASSQSLLRRVPYEQYF. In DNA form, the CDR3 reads TGCGCCAGCAGTCAATCGCTTCTCAGACGGGTACCCTACGAGCAGTACTTC.

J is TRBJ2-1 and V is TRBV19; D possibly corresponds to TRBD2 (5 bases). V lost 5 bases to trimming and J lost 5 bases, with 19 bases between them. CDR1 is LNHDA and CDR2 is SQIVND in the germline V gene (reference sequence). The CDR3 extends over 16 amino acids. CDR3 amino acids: CASSSLPGGPHNEQFF. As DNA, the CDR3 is TGTGCCAGTAGTTCGCTACCTGGAGGTCCCCACAATGAGCAGTTCTTC.

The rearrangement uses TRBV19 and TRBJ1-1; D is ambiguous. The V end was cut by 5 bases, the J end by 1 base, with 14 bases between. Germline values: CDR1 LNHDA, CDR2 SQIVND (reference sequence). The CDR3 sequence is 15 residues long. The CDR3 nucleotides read TGTGCCAGTAGTCCTCCCACCCGGCGGAACACTGAAGCTTTCTTT. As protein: CASSPPTRRNTEAFF.

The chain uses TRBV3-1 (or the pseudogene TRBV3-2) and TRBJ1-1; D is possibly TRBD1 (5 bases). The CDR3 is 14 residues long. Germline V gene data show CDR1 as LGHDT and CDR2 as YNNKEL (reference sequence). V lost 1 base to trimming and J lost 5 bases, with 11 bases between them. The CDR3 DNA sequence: TGTGCCAGCAGCCAAGTGGGGGTAGGAACTGAAGCTTTCTTT. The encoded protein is CASSQVGVGTEAFF.

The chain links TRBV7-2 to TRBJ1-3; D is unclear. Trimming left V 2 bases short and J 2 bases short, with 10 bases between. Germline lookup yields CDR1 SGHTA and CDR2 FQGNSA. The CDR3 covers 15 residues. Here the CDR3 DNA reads TGTGCCAGCAGCTTAAGTAAGGGAGCTGGAAACACCATATATTTT. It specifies CASSLSKGAGNTIYF. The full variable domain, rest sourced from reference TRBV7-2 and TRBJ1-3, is GAGVSQSPSNKVTEKGKDVELRCDPISGHTALYWYRQSLGQGLEFLIYFQGNSAPDKSGLPSDRFSAERTGGSVSTLTIQRTQQEDSAVYLCASSLSKGAGNTIYFGEGSWLTVV.

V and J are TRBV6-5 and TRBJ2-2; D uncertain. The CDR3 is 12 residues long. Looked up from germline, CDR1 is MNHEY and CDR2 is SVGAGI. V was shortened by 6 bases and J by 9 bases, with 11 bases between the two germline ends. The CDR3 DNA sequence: TGTGCCAGCAGATGGAGTCCCCGGGAGCTGTTTTTT. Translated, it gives CASRWSPRELFF.

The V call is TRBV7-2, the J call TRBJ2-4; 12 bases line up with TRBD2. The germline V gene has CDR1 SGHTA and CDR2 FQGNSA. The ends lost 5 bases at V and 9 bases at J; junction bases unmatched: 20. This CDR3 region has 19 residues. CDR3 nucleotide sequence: TGTGCCAGCAGCCACGTCGTAGGGCGAACTAGCGGGAGGCGAACCATTCAGTACTTC. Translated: CASSHVVGRTSGRRTIQYF.

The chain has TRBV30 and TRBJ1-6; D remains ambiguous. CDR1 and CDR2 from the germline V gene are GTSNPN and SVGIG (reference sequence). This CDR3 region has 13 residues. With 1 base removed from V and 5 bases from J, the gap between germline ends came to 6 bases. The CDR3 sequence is CAWSETDNSPLHF. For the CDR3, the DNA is TGTGCCTGGAGTGAAACGGATAATTCACCCCTCCACTTT.

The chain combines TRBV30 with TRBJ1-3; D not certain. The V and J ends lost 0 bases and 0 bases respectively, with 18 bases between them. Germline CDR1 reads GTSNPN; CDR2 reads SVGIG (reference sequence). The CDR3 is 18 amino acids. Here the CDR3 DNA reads TGTGCCTGGAGTGTACACCATTCGAGGAAGAGCTCTGGAAACACCATATATTTT. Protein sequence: CAWSVHHSRKSSGNTIYF. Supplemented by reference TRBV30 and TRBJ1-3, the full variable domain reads SQTIHQWPATLVQPVGSPLSLECTVEGTSNPNLYWYRQAAGRGLQLLFYSVGIGQISSEVPQNLSASRPQDRQFILSSKKLLLSDSGFYLCAWSVHHSRKSSGNTIYFGEGSWLTVV.

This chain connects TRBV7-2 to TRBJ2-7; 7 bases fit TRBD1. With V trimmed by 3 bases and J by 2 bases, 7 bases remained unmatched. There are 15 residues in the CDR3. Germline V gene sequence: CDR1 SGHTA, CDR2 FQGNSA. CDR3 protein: CASSLIQGPAYEQYF. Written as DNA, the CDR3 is TGTGCCAGCAGCTTGATACAGGGGCCAGCCTACGAGCAGTACTTC.

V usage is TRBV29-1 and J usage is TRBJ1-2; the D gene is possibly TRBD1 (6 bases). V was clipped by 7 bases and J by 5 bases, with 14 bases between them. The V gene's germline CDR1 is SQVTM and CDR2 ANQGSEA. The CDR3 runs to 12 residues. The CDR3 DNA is TGCAGCGCGGAGGGGGAAGGTTATGGCTACACCTTC. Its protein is CSAEGEGYGYTF.

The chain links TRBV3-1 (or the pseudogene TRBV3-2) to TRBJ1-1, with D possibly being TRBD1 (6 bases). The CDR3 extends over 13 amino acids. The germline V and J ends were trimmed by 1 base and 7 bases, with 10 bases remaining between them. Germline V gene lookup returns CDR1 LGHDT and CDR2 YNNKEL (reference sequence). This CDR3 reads CASSQGQVGEAFF. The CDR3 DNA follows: TGTGCCAGCAGCCAAGGACAGGTGGGTGAAGCTTTCTTT.

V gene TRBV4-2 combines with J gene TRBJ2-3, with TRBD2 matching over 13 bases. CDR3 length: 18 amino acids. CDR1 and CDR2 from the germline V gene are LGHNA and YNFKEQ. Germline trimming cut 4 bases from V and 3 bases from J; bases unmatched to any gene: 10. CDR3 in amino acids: CASSPGLAGPRGTDTQYF. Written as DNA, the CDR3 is TGTGCCAGCAGCCCGGGACTAGCGGGGCCAAGGGGGACAGATACGCAGTATTTT.

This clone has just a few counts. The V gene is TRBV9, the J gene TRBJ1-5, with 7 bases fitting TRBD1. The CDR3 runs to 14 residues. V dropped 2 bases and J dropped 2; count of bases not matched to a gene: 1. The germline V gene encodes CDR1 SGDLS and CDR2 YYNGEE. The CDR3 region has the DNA TGTGCCAGCAGCGTGGGGACAGGCAATCAGCCCCAGCATTTT. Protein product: CASSVGTGNQPQHF.

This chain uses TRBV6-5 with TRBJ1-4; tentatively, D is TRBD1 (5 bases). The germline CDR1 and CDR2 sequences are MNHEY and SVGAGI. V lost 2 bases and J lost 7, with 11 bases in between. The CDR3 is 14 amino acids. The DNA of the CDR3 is TGTGCCAGCAGTTACGGGGGGATGGGTGAAAAACTGTTTTTT. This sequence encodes CASSYGGMGEKLFF.